The 11 T cell receptor beta chains listed next were all sequenced from one sample in a study of OX40 agonist ivuxolimab in advanced cancers. Profiled with immunoSEQ multiplex PCR; TCRdb holds only in-frame clones, not every one. The repertoire consists of 95,000 to 150,000 clones, with around 95% occurring once and the leading ten covering over 0.15%. The sequencing used CD4+ or CD8+ T cells sorted from blood, collected in a trial of the OX40 agonist ivuxolimab. The receptors shown here come from an adult with an advanced solid tumor such as melanoma, head and neck, liver or kidney cancer.

This clone was detected once. The rearrangement links TRBV19 to TRBJ1-5; the match to TRBD1 covers 8 bases. CDR1 is LNHDA and CDR2 is SQIVND in the germline V gene (reference sequence). Trimming took 5 bases from V and 9 from J; bases not matched to a gene: 6. This CDR3 is 13 amino acids long. CDR3 region: CASSPGGARPQHF. Here the CDR3 DNA reads TGTGCCAGTAGTCCAGGGGGCGCGCGGCCCCAGCATTTT.

This rearrangement joins TRBV9 to TRBJ2-2; TRBD2 matches 8 bases. The germline gives CDR1 SGDLS, CDR2 YYNGEE. V gave up 4 bases and J gave up 2 bases; unmatched junction bases: 10. This CDR3 comprises 17 residues. The CDR3 nucleotides read TGTGCCAGCAGCTTCCAGCCAGCGGGGGACAACACCGGGGAGCTGTTTTTT. The encoded protein is CASSFQPAGDNTGELFF.

The V gene is TRBV6-5, the J gene TRBJ2-5; no reliable D call. V was shortened by 8 bases and J by 4 bases, with 14 bases between the two germline ends. The length of the CDR3 is 13 residues. Germline loops: CDR1 MNHEY, CDR2 SVGAGI. CDR3 loop: CASGNTVRETQYF. The CDR3 DNA follows: TGTGCCAGCGGGAACACAGTTAGAGAGACCCAGTACTTC.

The chain employs TRBV14 and TRBJ2-3; D possibly corresponds to TRBD2 (6 bases). In germline, CDR1 is SGHDN, CDR2 FVKESK. V was pared by 0 bases and J by 3 bases, with 13 bases between. CDR3 length: 16 residues. As DNA, the CDR3 is TGTGCCAGCAGCCAAGACTCGGGAGTCGGGACAGATACGCAGTATTTT. Protein: CASSQDSGVGTDTQYF.

The chain employs TRBV19 and TRBJ2-1; D is possibly TRBD2 (6 bases). The CDR3 loop spans 17 amino acids. Trimming removed 5 bases from V and 0 bases from J, with 17 bases in between. CDR1 is LNHDA and CDR2 is SQIVND in the germline V gene (reference sequence). The CDR3 region has the DNA TGTGCCAGTAGTCCTCGTACAGGACTAAACTCCTACAATGAGCAGTTCTTC. It translates to CASSPRTGLNSYNEQFF.

This clone was seen just once. The chain carries TRBV9 and TRBJ1-1; a possible D gene is TRBD1 (6 bases). Germline V gene sequence: CDR1 SGDLS, CDR2 YYNGEE. V dropped 1 base and J dropped 4 bases, with 20 bases sitting between them. The CDR3 runs to 17 residues. CDR3 loop: CASSVKGGGGIGTEAFF. CDR3 nucleotide sequence: TGTGCCAGCAGCGTAAAGGGTGGTGGGGGCATCGGCACTGAAGCTTTCTTT.

This clone was detected once. The rearrangement links TRBV28 to TRBJ2-3; D is undetermined. This CDR3 region has 13 residues. Germline V gene lookup returns CDR1 MDHEN and CDR2 SYDVKM. V dropped 7 bases and J dropped 6 bases, with 14 bases sitting between them. In nucleotides, the CDR3 is TGTGCCAGCACCGCTCCGGCCCCGGATACGCAGTATTTT. It codes for CASTAPAPDTQYF.

This chain uses TRBV6-5 with TRBJ2-1, with no clear D. Germline V CDR1 and CDR2: MNHEY, SVGAGI. The CDR3 totals 12 residues. The V end was cut by 6 bases, the J end by 9 bases, with 12 bases between. CDR3 loop: CASRSRLVEQFF. The CDR3, as DNA: TGTGCCAGCAGGAGTCGACTTGTTGAGCAGTTCTTC.

V usage is TRBV7-6 and J usage is TRBJ2-7, with TRBD1 identical over 9 bases. Per the germline V gene, CDR1 is SGHVS and CDR2 is FNYEAQ. The trim removed 7 bases at V and 5 bases at J, leaving 9 bases unmatched. The CDR3 runs to 14 residues. The CDR3 DNA follows: TGTGCCAGCACCTCCGGGACAGGGAACCACGAGCAGTACTTC. This sequence encodes CASTSGTGNHEQYF.

This clone showed up just once. V and J are TRBV2 and TRBJ2-7, with TRBD1 matching 9 bases. Germline lookup yields CDR1 SNHLY and CDR2 FYNNEI. V gave up 4 bases and J gave up 3 bases; unmatched junction bases: 4. CDR3 length: 14 amino acids. DNA for the CDR3: TGTGCCAGCAGTGGAAGACAGGGGGGCTACGAGCAGTACTTC. Its protein is CASSGRQGGYEQYF.

Worth noting for this clone: Distinct nucleotide sequences in the sample also encode this CDR3. The V and J genes are TRBV28 and TRBJ1-1; D is unresolved. The germline V gene has CDR1 MDHEN and CDR2 SYDVKM. This CDR3 region has 12 residues. The V end was cut by 3 bases, the J end by 0 bases, with 2 bases between. CDR3 sequence reads: CASSLLNTEAFF. The DNA of the CDR3 is TGTGCCAGCAGTTTGTTGAACACTGAAGCTTTCTTT.